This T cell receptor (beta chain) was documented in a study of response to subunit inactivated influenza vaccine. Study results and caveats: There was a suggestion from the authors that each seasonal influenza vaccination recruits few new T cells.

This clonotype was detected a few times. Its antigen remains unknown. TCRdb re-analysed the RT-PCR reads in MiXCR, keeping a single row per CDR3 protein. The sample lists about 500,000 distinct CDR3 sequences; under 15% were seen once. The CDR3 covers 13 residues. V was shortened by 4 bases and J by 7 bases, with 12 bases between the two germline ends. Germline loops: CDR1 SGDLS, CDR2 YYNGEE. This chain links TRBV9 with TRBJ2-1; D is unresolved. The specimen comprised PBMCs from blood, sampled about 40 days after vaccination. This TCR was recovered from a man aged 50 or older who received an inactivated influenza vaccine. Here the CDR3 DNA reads TGTGCCAGCAGCTTTGGCCCGGAAAATGAGCAGTTCTTC. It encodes CASSFGPENEQFF.